Sequencing of this T cell receptor (beta chain) was carried out in a study of blood T cell repertoires in COVID-19. About the research overall: T cells, B-cell-depleted T cells, or PBMCs provided the cDNA or gDNA that served as material.

This CDR3 spans 16 amino acids. V was shortened by 2 bases and J by 2 bases, with 16 bases between the two germline ends. CDR1 is LGHNA, CDR2 YSLEER, per germline. As handled by the study authors: It was from reference gene primer amplification that nucleated cell counts were estimated. The repertoire was sequenced with immunoSEQ multiplex PCR; TCRdb's copy has only in-frame clones and lacks some. That table is the source of V, J and clone size, and D and trimming were worked out from the DNA. The sample lists approximately 300,000 clones, roughly 90% seen once, with roughly 10% in the top ten. Those enrolled in Seattle joined during active infection and were followed longitudinally afterward.

The rearrangement joins TRBV4-3 to TRBJ2-7, with D possibly TRBD2 on 6 matching bases. The TCR comes from a woman aged 25 to 39 with COVID-19, enrolled during active disease. The sequenced sample consisted of peripheral blood. CDR3 DNA sequence: TGCGCCAGCAGCCAACTCGTAGGTAGCGGACCCTACGAGCAGTACTTC. Amino acid sequence: CASSQLVGSGPYEQYF.